This TCR beta chain stems from a study of cytomegalovirus exposure and HLA in healthy donors. Worth noting for this clone: The antigen is unknown.

Whereas donors were nominally healthy upon sampling, unrecorded immune exposures were probable. Study findings and constraints: The likely origin of a cluster of highly shared sequence variants was a sequencing artifact. Earlier analysis found most TCR beta V segments productive about 87% or about 30% of the time. Excluded: some indistinguishable V segments such as TRBV6-2 and TRBV6-3.

Trimming pared 6 bases from V and 4 bases from J, leaving 9 bases between. The length of the CDR3 is 12 residues. CDR1 is MNHNY and CDR2 is SVGAGI in the germline V gene (reference sequence). It was with 60 Vbeta and 13 Jbeta primers that the PCR ran. Here immunoSEQ multiplex PCR was the method, and the copy in TCRdb shows in-frame clones only, minus some. The data show roughly 170,000 clones, more than 65% seen once. This clonotype was obtained from a young man in good health and CMV-seronegative. V usage is TRBV6-6 and J usage is TRBJ1-1; no clear D gene. Sequencing was carried out using PBMCs. CDR3 residues: CASSTQLTEAFF. CDR3 DNA: TGTGCCAGCAGCACCCAACTCACTGAAGCTTTCTTT.